These 25 T cell receptor beta chains share one sample of origin, sequenced in a study of blood T cell repertoires in COVID-19. TCRdb's copy holds only in-frame clones and misses some; the assay was immunoSEQ multiplex PCR. The table lists some 150,000 clones, 85% of them singletons. The sample consisted of PBMCs or T cells enriched from blood (not recorded which). These receptors were collected from a middle-aged woman who had recovered from COVID-19.

J is TRBJ1-5 and V is TRBV27; no clear D. CDR1 and CDR2 (germline): MNHEY, SMNVEV (reference sequence). The CDR3 sequence is 15 residues long. V lost 2 bases, J lost 0 bases, and 8 bases lay in between. The CDR3 reads CASSLNIYSNQPQHF. DNA for the CDR3: TGTGCCAGCAGTTTAAATATCTATAGCAATCAGCCCCAGCATTTT.

This rearrangement joins TRBV18 to TRBJ1-2; no clear D gene. Trimming shortened V by 6 bases and J by 4 bases, and 12 bases separated the two germline ends. This CDR3 has 13 residues. Germline CDR1 KGHSH, CDR2 LQKENI. CDR3 nucleotides: TGTGCCAGCTCTTTGGACGGACTCTATGGCTACACCTTC. Protein product: CASSLDGLYGYTF.

The CDR3 nucleotides read TGTGCCAGCAGCCAAGAAACGACTAGCAGTAATGAGCAGTTCTTC. Translated: CASSQETTSSNEQFF. The chain carries TRBV3-1 (or the pseudogene TRBV3-2) and TRBJ2-1; 7 nucleotides match TRBD2. Germline CDR1 and CDR2: LGHDT and YNNKEL (reference sequence). V was pared by 0 bases and J by 7 bases, with 6 bases of the junction left unmatched. The CDR3 is made up of 15 amino acids.

This chain links TRBV11-1 with TRBJ2-2, with a possible D match to TRBD2 (6 bases). Trimming shortened V by 5 bases and J by 5 bases, and 9 bases separated the two germline ends. Germline CDR1 is SGHAT and CDR2 is FQDESV (reference sequence). CDR3 length equals 13 residues. Here the CDR3 DNA reads TGTGCCAGCAGCCTAGGGACTACCGGGGAGCTGTTTTTT. Amino acids: CASSLGTTGELFF.

This rearrangement joins TRBV10-3 to TRBJ2-7; TRBD1 matches at 9 bases. Germline trimming cut 5 bases from V and 3 bases from J; bases unmatched to any gene: 5. CDR1 is ENHRY and CDR2 is SYGVKD in the germline V gene. The CDR3 runs 14 residues. The CDR3 nucleotides read TGTGCCATCAGTTTCCGGGACAGGGACTACGAGCAGTACTTC. Its protein product is CAISFRDRDYEQYF.

The CDR3 DNA reads TGCAGCGTTGTTGGGACTAGCGGGAGAGTCATATACAATGAGCAGTTCTTC. It encodes CSVVGTSGRVIYNEQFF. V is TRBV29-1 and J is TRBJ2-1; 14 bases fit TRBD2. The germline V gene encodes CDR1 SQVTM and CDR2 ANQGSEA. The CDR3 has 17 residues. V was pared by 4 bases and J by 4 bases, with 9 bases of the junction left unmatched.

The chain joins TRBV6-4 to TRBJ1-6; 8 bases match TRBD1. Germline trimming cut 3 bases from V and 10 bases from J; bases unmatched to any gene: 2. This CDR3 region has 13 residues. CDR1 and CDR2 (germline): MRHNA, SNTAGT. As DNA, the CDR3 is TGTGCCAGCAGTGAGGACAGGGACTCACCCCTCCACTTT. The encoded protein is CASSEDRDSPLHF.

V usage is TRBV7-9 and J usage is TRBJ2-1, with D tentatively TRBD2 (5 bases). The germline CDR1 and CDR2 sequences are SEHNR and FQNEAQ (reference sequence). The CDR3 consists of 14 residues. V lost 4 bases to trimming and J lost 5 bases, with 12 bases between them. This CDR3 is CASSSSGGDNEQFF. Written as DNA, the CDR3 is TGTGCCAGCAGCTCAAGCGGAGGCGACAATGAGCAGTTCTTC. The variable domain in full, completed from reference TRBV7-9 and TRBJ2-1, reads DTGVSQNPRHKITKRGQNVTFRCDPISEHNRLYWYRQTLGQGPEFLTYFQNEAQLEKSRLLSDRFSAERPKGSFSTLEIQRTEQGDSAMYLCASSSSGGDNEQFFGPGTRLTVL.

The CDR3 DNA reads TGTGCCAGCAGCGCCGGGACAGAGGTGGGCTATGGCTACACCTTC. The encoded protein is CASSAGTEVGYGYTF. J is TRBJ1-2 and V is TRBV5-4, with TRBD1 identical over 7 bases. Trimming at V came to 4 bases and at J to 4 bases, leaving 10 bases not matched to a gene. There are 15 residues in the CDR3. Germline CDR1 is SGHNT and CDR2 is YYREEE (reference sequence).

The genes are TRBV2 and TRBJ2-2, with a tentative D call TRBD2 (5 bases). Trimming shortened V by 8 bases and J by 6 bases, and 7 bases separated the two germline ends. Per the germline V gene, CDR1 is SNHLY and CDR2 is FYNNEI. This CDR3 region has 11 residues. CDR3 sequence (DNA): TGTGCCAGCGGAGGATCCGGGGAGCTGTTTTTT. It specifies CASGGSGELFF.

J is TRBJ1-5 and V is TRBV2; no definite D call. Trimming stripped 4 bases from V and 0 bases from J, with 10 bases between. The CDR3 is 15 residues long. Germline lookup yields CDR1 SNHLY and CDR2 FYNNEI. The CDR3 bases are TGTGCCAGCAGTGTCAGTGGTGATAGCAATCAGCCCCAGCATTTT. This translates into CASSVSGDSNQPQHF.

The chain carries TRBV9 and TRBJ2-7, with D perhaps matching TRBD1 (6 bases). Trimming took off 0 bases at V and 4 bases at J, with 20 bases between the two ends. Germline V gene sequence: CDR1 SGDLS, CDR2 YYNGEE. The CDR3 spans 17 residues. CDR3 loop: CASSVVKKGDIVYEQYF. CDR3 nucleotides: TGTGCCAGCAGCGTAGTGAAAAAGGGGGACATAGTTTACGAGCAGTACTTC.

This chain joins TRBV27 and TRBJ2-7, with TRBD2 matching 8 bases. V lost 3 bases and J lost 2; bases outside the gene matches: 6. Germline values: CDR1 MNHEY, CDR2 SMNVEV (reference sequence). This CDR3 spans 15 amino acids. The CDR3 nucleotides read TGTGCCAGCAGTTTCTTTGGGACTAGGGCCTACGAGCAGTACTTC. Protein sequence: CASSFFGTRAYEQYF.

The genes are TRBV5-1 and TRBJ1-1; the D is unclear. V was trimmed by 2 bases and J by 11 bases, leaving 16 bases between them. Germline loops: CDR1 SGHRS, CDR2 YFSETQ. CDR3 length: 13 amino acids. DNA for the CDR3: TGCGCCAGCAGCTTAGAGGGCCCGGGTCGGGCTTTCTTT. Encoded protein: CASSLEGPGRAFF.

The chain joins TRBV7-8 to TRBJ1-1, with 8 bases fitting TRBD1. The germline V gene has CDR1 SGHVS and CDR2 FQNEAQ. The V gene end was trimmed by 5 bases and the J gene end by 6 bases; junction bases not matched to a gene: 8. The CDR3 totals 14 residues. This chain's CDR3 is CASSPGTGFSEAFF. The CDR3 DNA sequence: TGTGCCAGCAGCCCCGGGACAGGCTTCTCTGAAGCTTTCTTT.

The chain is built from TRBV7-6 and TRBJ2-7; TRBD1 might be the D (6 bases). CDR1 is SGHVS and CDR2 is FNYEAQ in the germline V gene. V gave up 1 base and J gave up 1 base, with 11 bases separating them. There are 15 residues in the CDR3. The CDR3 DNA reads TGTGCCAGCAGCTTAGAGGCAGGGGAGTCCTACGAGCAGTACTTC. Translating gives CASSLEAGESYEQYF.

The gene calls are TRBV10-3 and TRBJ2-1; tentative D call: TRBD2 (6 bases). The CDR3 length is 15 residues. The germline V gene has CDR1 ENHRY and CDR2 SYGVKD. Trimming shortened V by 10 bases and J by 8 bases, and 24 bases separated the two germline ends. The CDR3 is CATKPHGGLNHEQFF. The DNA for the CDR3 is TGTGCCACCAAACCCCACGGGGGACTTAACCATGAGCAGTTCTTC.

The chain is built from TRBV10-3 and TRBJ1-1, with 8 bases fitting TRBD1. The germline V gene has CDR1 ENHRY and CDR2 SYGVKD. The CDR3 is 19 amino acids. V shed 4 bases and J 5 bases; nucleotides not matched to a gene: 21. CDR3 DNA: TGTGCCATCAGTGGACCCCCCGGCACATACGGACAGGGTGGAACTGAAGCTTTCTTT. Translation: CAISGPPGTYGQGGTEAFF.

The rearrangement joins TRBV7-9 to TRBJ2-1; a possible D gene is TRBD2 (5 bases). Deletions cut 2 bases from V and 7 bases from J, with 21 bases between. The germline CDR1 and CDR2 sequences are SEHNR and FQNEAQ (reference sequence). The CDR3 runs 17 residues. CDR3 loop: CASSLRWERISPNEQFF. DNA of the CDR3: TGTGCCAGCAGCTTACGGTGGGAGAGGATCTCACCTAATGAGCAGTTCTTC.

The J gene is TRBJ2-1, the V gene TRBV7-2, with D perhaps TRBD2 (6 bases). Trimming cost V 1 base and J 4 bases, with 17 bases left between them. There are 17 residues in the CDR3. CDR1 and CDR2 from the germline V gene are SGHTA and FQGNSA. CDR3 DNA sequence: TGTGCCAGCAGCTTAGAGCGGGCCGAGACTCTTTACAATGAGCAGTTCTTC. Its translation is CASSLERAETLYNEQFF.

The chain recombines TRBV7-8 with TRBJ2-3, with unresolved D. The germline gives CDR1 SGHVS, CDR2 FQNEAQ. V shed 1 base and J shed 0 bases, with 8 bases lying between them. The CDR3 has 15 amino acids. The CDR3 reads CASSLDGRSTDTQYF. For the CDR3, the DNA is TGTGCCAGCAGCTTAGACGGCAGGAGCACAGATACGCAGTATTTT.

V is TRBV7-9 and J is TRBJ2-5, with TRBD1 identical over 10 bases. Germline CDR1 is SEHNR and CDR2 is FQNEAQ (reference sequence). Germline trimming cut 1 base from V and 5 bases from J; bases unmatched to any gene: 7. CDR3 length: 16 amino acids. DNA for the CDR3: TGTGCCAGCAGCTTAGGGGGACAGGGGAGGAAGGAGACCCAGTACTTC. Encoded protein: CASSLGGQGRKETQYF.

V gene TRBV6-4 combines with J gene TRBJ1-1, with a tentative D call TRBD1 (5 bases). CDR1 MRHNA and CDR2 SNTAGT come from the germline V gene. CDR3 length: 13 amino acids. Trimming shortened V by 6 bases and J by 10 bases, and 18 bases separated the two germline ends. The CDR3 loop reads CASSGTGEGSAFF. As DNA, the CDR3 is TGTGCCAGCAGCGGTACGGGGGAGGGGTCAGCTTTCTTT.

This clone was detected only a few times. The chain carries TRBV6-5 and TRBJ2-3; D may be TRBD1 (5 bases). V lost 7 bases and J lost 2, with 10 bases in between. Germline V gene lookup returns CDR1 MNHEY and CDR2 SVGAGI. This CDR3 region has 13 residues. This CDR3 is CASKMGHTDTQYF. The CDR3 DNA is TGTGCCAGCAAAATGGGGCACACAGATACGCAGTATTTT.

This clone was seen more than once but under ten times. The chain employs TRBV30 and TRBJ1-2; a weak D match, TRBD1 (5 bases). V lost 8 bases to trimming and J lost 4 bases, with 17 bases between them. This CDR3 is 13 amino acids long. In germline, CDR1 is GTSNPN, CDR2 SVGIG (reference sequence). The CDR3 DNA follows: TGTGCCGGGACCGGTCAGGGTCTCTATGGCTACACCTTC. Encoded protein: CAGTGQGLYGYTF. Full variable domain (outside the CDR3, taken from reference TRBV30 and TRBJ1-2): SQTIHQWPATLVQPVGSPLSLECTVEGTSNPNLYWYRQAAGRGLQLLFYSVGIGQISSEVPQNLSASRPQDRQFILSSKKLLLSDSGFYLCAGTGQGLYGYTFGSGTRLTVV.